A single TCR beta chain is shown here with its context. This clonotype showed up just a few times. Which antigen it targets is not known. There are no base qualities to consult, and no much larger clone falls within one base. This record comes from a study of blood T cells in healthy people across ages (dated by TCRdb to between 2015 and 2016). Regarding the study in general: In model experiments, template switching captured roughly one uniquely barcoded TCR beta cDNA molecule for every two T cells. To track age-related changes in TCR beta repertoire diversity, the study relied on deep sequencing normalized with unique cDNA molecular identifiers. The donors were divided into four age groups: young (average around 16 years), middle-aged (approximately 39), aged (about 60) and long-lived (around 80). To avoid experimental bias, donors of different ages were spread randomly across the sequencing lanes. The study analyzed two additional independent replicas of 1 million unique cDNA reads from the same blood draw for two donors, one aged 18 to 29 and one aged 80 or older. Summary of the overall study and its limitations: Estimates of total diversity based on one million sequenced T cells were considered lower bounds and underestimates. Compared with the aged group, more naive CD4+ T cells, fewer expanded clones and increased TCR diversity were shown by the long-lived group, suggesting age selection. Observed TCR beta diversity correlated strongly with the percentage of naive T cells measured by flow cytometry. Because profiling used bulk unsorted PBMCs, naive and antigen-experienced compartments could not be compared conclusively. Observed TCR beta diversity per million T cells fell roughly linearly with age, and a significant reduction was already apparent by age about 38. The CMV infection status of donors was not known, potentially confounding age-related changes in expanded clonotypes.

The library was produced with 5' RACE. TCRdb lists the instrument as Illumina HiSeq 2500. The second PCR ran for about 6 to 12 cycles and used a J-beta primer mix along with a sample-barcoded 5' primer. Each TCR beta cDNA molecule received a unique molecular identifier from a template-switch 5' adaptor carrying 12 random nucleotides. At least 3 million CDR3-containing paired-end reads were obtained from each sample. First-strand cDNA synthesis was performed from all RNA using the Mint cDNA synthesis kit, with priming by a TRBC-specific oligonucleotide. After uracil-DNA glycosylase treatment, a first 18-cycle PCR used universal primers M1SS and BC2_uni_R on all cDNA. In the source study's methods: For normalization, 1 million high-quality reads were randomly selected from each sample, with every read carrying a distinct molecular identifier. Instead of being binned into consensus sequences, reads with shared molecular identifiers were discarded. MiTCR, set to a Q25 quality threshold and the strictest error-elimination algorithm, was used for CDR3 identification, clonotype clustering and error correction. Lower-bound total TCR beta diversity was estimated with a nonparametric unseen species model using Euler transformation. The public reads were reanalyzed by TCRdb: fastp trimming at Q25, MiXCR alignment, in-frame beta chains only. When rows share a CDR3 protein, they turn into one entry using the most common DNA and genes. V and J calls and clone size were set by TCRdb, not the authors. This sample comprises 1.5 million to 2 million distinct CDR3 sequences, approximately 50% of them detected only once. Clones ranked in the top ten supply over 2% of the sample.

Systemically healthy Caucasian individuals from Russia, 39 in total and aged roughly 6 to 100 years, were included as donors. Each donor gave 8 to 10 milliliters of peripheral blood, drawn into EDTA-treated Vacutainer tubes. PBMCs were isolated by Ficoll-Paque density-gradient centrifugation, with at least 6 million obtained per sample. Total RNA, at least 6 micrograms per sample, was extracted from PBMCs with Trizol reagent. For every donor, flow cytometry on a PBMC aliquot measured the percentage of naive CD45RAhigh/CD27high T cells. Including cysteine and phenylalanine, the CDR3 has 14 amino acids. The kept DNA is CDR3 alone, 42 bases in frame from the first base. The germline V gene encodes CDR1 MNHEY and CDR2 SVGEGT. V was cut back by 7 bases and J by 3 bases, leaving a gap of 16 bases between them.

The receptor was derived from a woman aged 40 to 50 in good health. Sequences were obtained from blood. The chain links TRBV6-2 or TRBV6-3 with TRBJ2-7; the best D guess is TRBD1, with 6 bases matching. The nucleotide sequence reads TGTGCCAGCATGAGCCCGGGACATAGCTACGAGCAGTACTTC. Translated, it gives CASMSPGHSYEQYF.